This TCR beta chain was found in a study of blood T cell repertoires in COVID-19. Study-wide context: Acute and convalescent COVID-19 specimens originated in the United States, Italy and Spain.

CDR1 MNHEY and CDR2 SVGEGT come from the germline V gene. The CDR3 is 15 residues long. V lost 2 bases to trimming and J lost 0 bases, with 8 bases between them. Produced via immunoSEQ multiplex PCR; TCRdb's table is partial and in-frame only. The table records about 160,000 clones, 85% of them present only once. This clone was picked up a small number of times. The gene calls are TRBV6-2 or TRBV6-3 and TRBJ1-3, with D hard to call. The sequenced sample consisted of peripheral blood. The origin of this receptor is a human donor with acute or convalescent COVID-19. The donor label of this sample is uncertain. The CDR3 DNA sequence: TGTGCCAGCAGTTACCTCGGAGGCTCTGGAAACACCATATATTTT. Its translation: CASSYLGGSGNTIYF.